This passage covers 3 T cell receptor beta chains from one sample sequenced in a study of blood T cell repertoires in COVID-19. Libraries were prepared by immunoSEQ multiplex PCR; TCRdb keeps only in-frame clonotypes and omits some of them. The top ten hold 22% of the sample, which has fewer than 200,000 clones, approximately 82% seen once. The sample was peripheral blood. All receptors come from a woman of 80 years or more with acute or convalescent COVID-19.

This chain joins TRBV5-4 and TRBJ2-7; 9 bases line up with TRBD2. This CDR3 is 15 amino acids long. CDR1 and CDR2 (germline): SGHNT, YYREEE (reference sequence). With V trimmed by 0 bases and J by 5 bases, 6 bases remained unmatched. CDR3 in DNA: TGTGCCAGCAGCTTGGCCCCTAGCGGGAACGACGAGCAGTACTTC. This sequence encodes CASSLAPSGNDEQYF.

V and J are TRBV5-6 and TRBJ2-7; 8 bases align to TRBD1. With V trimmed by 3 bases and J by 3 bases, 2 bases remained unmatched. The CDR3 sequence is 13 residues long. Germline-derived CDR1 and CDR2 are SGHDT and YYEEEE. The chain's CDR3 is CASSYDRGYEQYF. Here the CDR3 DNA reads TGTGCCAGCAGCTACGACAGGGGCTACGAGCAGTACTTC.

V is TRBV10-3 and J is TRBJ1-4; the D is unclear. CDR3 length equals 13 residues. V lost 5 bases and J lost 8, with 12 bases in between. Germline V gives CDR1 ENHRY, CDR2 SYGVKD. The CDR3 DNA reads as TGTGCCATCAGTAGAGCACTAGGAGAAAAACTGTTTTTT. Protein sequence: CAISRALGEKLFF.